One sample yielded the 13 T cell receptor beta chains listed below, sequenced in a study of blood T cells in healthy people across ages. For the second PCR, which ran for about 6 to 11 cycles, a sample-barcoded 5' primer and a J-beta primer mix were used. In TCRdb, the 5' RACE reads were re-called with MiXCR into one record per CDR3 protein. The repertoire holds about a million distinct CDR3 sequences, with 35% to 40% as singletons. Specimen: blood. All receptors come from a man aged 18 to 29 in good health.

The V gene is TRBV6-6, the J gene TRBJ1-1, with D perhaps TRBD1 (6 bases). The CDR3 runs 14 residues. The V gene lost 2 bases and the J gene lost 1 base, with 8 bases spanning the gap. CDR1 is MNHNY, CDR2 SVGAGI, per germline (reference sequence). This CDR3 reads CASSYAGQNTEAFF. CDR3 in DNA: TGTGCCAGCAGTTACGCGGGACAGAACACTGAAGCTTTCTTT.

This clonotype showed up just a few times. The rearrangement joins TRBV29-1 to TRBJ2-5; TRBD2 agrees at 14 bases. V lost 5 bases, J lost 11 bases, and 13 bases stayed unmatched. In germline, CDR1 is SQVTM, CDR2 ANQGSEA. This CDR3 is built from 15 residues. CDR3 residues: CSVRAGTSGGDEQYF. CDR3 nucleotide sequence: TGCAGCGTTCGGGCCGGGACTAGCGGGGGTGATGAGCAGTACTTC.

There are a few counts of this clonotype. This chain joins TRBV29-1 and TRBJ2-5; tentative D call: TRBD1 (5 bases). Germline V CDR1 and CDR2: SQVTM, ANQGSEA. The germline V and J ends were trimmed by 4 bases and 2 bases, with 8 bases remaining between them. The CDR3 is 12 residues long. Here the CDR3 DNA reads TGCAGCGTTGGGCAGGGACAAGAGACCCAGTACTTC. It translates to CSVGQGQETQYF. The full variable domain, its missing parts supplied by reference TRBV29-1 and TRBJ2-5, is SAVISQKPSRDICQRGTSLTIQCQVDSQVTMMFWYRQQPGQSLTLIATANQGSEATYESGFVIDKFPISRPNLTFSTLTVSNMSPEDSSIYLCSVGQGQETQYFGPGTRLLVL.

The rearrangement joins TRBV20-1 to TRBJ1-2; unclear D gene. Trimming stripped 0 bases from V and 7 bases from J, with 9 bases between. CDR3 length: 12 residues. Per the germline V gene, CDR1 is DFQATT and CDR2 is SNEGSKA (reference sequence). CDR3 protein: CSARDVGPGYTF. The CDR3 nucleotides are TGCAGTGCTAGAGATGTGGGCCCTGGCTACACCTTC.

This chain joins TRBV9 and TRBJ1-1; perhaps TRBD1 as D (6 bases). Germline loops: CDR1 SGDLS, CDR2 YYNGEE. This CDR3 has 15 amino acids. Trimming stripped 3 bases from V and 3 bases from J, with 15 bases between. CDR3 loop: CASSAGDTLHTEAFF. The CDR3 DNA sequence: TGTGCCAGCAGCGCGGGGGACACCTTACACACTGAAGCTTTCTTT.

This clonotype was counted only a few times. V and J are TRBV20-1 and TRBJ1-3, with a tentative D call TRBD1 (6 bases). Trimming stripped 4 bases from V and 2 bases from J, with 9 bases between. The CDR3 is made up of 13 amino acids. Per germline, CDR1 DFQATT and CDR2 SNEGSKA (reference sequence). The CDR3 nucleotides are TGCAGTGCTAAATGGGGGCCTGGAAACACCATATATTTT. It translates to CSAKWGPGNTIYF.

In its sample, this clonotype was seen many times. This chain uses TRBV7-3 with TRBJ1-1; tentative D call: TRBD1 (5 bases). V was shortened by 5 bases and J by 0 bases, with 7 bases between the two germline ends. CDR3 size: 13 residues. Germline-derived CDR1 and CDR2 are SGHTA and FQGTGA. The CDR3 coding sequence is TGTGCCAGCAGCCTGACAGTGAACACTGAAGCTTTCTTT. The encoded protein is CASSLTVNTEAFF.

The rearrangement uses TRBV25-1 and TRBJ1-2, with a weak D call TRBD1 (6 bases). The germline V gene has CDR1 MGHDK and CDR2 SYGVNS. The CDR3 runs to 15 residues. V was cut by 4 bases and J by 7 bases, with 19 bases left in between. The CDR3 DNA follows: TGTGCCAGCAGTGGAGATACAGGGCTCAGAGGTGGCTACACCTTC. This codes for CASSGDTGLRGGYTF.

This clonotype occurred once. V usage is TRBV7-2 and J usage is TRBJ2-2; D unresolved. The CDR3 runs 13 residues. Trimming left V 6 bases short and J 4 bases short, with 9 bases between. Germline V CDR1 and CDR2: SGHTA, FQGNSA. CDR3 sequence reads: CASRTDLTGELFF. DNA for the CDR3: TGTGCCAGCAGAACAGACCTCACCGGGGAGCTGTTTTTT.

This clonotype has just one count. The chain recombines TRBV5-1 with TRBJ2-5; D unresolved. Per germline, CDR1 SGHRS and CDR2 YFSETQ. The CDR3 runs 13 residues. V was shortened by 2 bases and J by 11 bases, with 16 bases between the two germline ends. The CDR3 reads CASSFQDGGEQYF. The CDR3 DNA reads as TGCGCCAGCAGCTTCCAAGATGGCGGAGAGCAGTACTTC. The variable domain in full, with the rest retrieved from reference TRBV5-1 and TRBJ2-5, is KAGVTQTPRYLIKTRGQQVTLSCSPISGHRSVSWYQQTPGQGLQFLFEYFSETQRNKGNFPGRFSGRQFSNSRSEMNVSTLELGDSALYLCASSFQDGGEQYFGPGTRLLVL.

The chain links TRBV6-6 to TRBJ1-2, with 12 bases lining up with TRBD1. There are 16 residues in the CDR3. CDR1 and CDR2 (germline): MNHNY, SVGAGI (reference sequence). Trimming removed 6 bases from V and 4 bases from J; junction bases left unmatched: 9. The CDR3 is CASSSGTGGASYGYTF. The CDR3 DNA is TGTGCCAGCAGCTCCGGGACAGGGGGCGCGAGCTATGGCTACACCTTC.

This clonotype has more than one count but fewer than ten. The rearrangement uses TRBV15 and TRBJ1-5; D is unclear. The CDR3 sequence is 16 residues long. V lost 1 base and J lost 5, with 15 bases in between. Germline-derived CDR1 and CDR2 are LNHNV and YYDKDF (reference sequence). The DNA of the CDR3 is TGTGCCACCAGCAGAGTCAGGTCGACCTTATATCAGCCCCAGCATTTT. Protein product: CATSRVRSTLYQPQHF.

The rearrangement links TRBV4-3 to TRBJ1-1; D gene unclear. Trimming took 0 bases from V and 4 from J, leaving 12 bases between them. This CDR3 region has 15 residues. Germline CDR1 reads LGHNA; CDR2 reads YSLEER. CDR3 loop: CASSQEPVPPTEAFF. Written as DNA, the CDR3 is TGCGCCAGCAGCCAAGAACCGGTCCCCCCCACTGAAGCTTTCTTT.